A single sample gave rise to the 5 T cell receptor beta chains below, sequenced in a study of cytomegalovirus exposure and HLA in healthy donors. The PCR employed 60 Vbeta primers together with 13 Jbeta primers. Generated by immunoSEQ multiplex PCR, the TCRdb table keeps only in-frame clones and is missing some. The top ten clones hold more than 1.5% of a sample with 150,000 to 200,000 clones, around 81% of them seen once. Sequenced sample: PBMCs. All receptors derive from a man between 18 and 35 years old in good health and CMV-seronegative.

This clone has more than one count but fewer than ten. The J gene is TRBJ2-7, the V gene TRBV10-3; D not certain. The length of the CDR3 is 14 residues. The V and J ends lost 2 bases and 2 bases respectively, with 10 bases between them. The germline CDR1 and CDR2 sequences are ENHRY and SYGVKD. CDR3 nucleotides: TGTGCCATCAGTGAGCACTATCGGACCTACGAGCAGTACTTC. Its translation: CAISEHYRTYEQYF.

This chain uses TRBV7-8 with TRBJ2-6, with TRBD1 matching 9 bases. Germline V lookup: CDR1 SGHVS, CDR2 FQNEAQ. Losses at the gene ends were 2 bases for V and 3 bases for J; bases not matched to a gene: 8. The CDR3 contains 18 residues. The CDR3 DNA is TGTGCCAGCAGCTTAAACGGGGACAGGGCTTATGGGGCCAACGTCCTGACTTTC. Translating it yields CASSLNGDRAYGANVLTF. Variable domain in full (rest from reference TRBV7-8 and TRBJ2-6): GAGVSQSPRYKVAKRGQDVALRCDPISGHVSLFWYQQALGQGPEFLTYFQNEAQLDKSGLPSDRFFAERPEGSVSTLKIQRTQQEDSAVYLCASSLNGDRAYGANVLTFGAGSRLTVL.

The CDR3 sequence is CASNPHGQPQHF. The CDR3 region has the DNA TGTGCCAGCAACCCACATGGTCAGCCCCAGCATTTT. The rearrangement links TRBV6-1 to TRBJ1-5; D unclear. Trimming removed 7 bases from V and 6 bases from J, with 10 bases in between. The CDR3 totals 12 residues. Germline assignment: CDR1 MNHNS and CDR2 SASEGT.

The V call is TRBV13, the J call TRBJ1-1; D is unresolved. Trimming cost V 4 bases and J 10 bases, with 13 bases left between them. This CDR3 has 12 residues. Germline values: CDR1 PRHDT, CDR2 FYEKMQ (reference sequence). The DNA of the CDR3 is TGTGCCAGCAGCTCCTACAGAGCTGGAGCTTTCTTT. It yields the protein CASSSYRAGAFF.

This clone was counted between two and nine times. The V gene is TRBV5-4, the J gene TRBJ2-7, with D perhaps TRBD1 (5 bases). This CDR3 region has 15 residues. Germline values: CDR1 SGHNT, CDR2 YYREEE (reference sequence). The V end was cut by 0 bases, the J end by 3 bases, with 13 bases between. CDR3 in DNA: TGTGCCAGCAGCTTGGCCAAGCAGGGAAGCTACGAGCAGTACTTC. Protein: CASSLAKQGSYEQYF.